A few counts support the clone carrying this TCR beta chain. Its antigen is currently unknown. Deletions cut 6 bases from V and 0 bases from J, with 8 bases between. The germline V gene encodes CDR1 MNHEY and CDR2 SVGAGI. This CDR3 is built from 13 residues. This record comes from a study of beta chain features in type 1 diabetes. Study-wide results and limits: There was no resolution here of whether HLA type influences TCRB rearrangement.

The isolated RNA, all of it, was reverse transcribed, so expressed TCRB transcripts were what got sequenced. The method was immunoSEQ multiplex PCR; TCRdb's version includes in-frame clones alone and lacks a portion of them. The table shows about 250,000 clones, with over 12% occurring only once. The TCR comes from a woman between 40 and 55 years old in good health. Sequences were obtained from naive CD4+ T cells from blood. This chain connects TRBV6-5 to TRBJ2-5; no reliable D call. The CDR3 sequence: CASSRDYQETQYF. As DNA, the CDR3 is TGTGCCAGCAGCCGTGACTACCAAGAGACCCAGTACTTC.